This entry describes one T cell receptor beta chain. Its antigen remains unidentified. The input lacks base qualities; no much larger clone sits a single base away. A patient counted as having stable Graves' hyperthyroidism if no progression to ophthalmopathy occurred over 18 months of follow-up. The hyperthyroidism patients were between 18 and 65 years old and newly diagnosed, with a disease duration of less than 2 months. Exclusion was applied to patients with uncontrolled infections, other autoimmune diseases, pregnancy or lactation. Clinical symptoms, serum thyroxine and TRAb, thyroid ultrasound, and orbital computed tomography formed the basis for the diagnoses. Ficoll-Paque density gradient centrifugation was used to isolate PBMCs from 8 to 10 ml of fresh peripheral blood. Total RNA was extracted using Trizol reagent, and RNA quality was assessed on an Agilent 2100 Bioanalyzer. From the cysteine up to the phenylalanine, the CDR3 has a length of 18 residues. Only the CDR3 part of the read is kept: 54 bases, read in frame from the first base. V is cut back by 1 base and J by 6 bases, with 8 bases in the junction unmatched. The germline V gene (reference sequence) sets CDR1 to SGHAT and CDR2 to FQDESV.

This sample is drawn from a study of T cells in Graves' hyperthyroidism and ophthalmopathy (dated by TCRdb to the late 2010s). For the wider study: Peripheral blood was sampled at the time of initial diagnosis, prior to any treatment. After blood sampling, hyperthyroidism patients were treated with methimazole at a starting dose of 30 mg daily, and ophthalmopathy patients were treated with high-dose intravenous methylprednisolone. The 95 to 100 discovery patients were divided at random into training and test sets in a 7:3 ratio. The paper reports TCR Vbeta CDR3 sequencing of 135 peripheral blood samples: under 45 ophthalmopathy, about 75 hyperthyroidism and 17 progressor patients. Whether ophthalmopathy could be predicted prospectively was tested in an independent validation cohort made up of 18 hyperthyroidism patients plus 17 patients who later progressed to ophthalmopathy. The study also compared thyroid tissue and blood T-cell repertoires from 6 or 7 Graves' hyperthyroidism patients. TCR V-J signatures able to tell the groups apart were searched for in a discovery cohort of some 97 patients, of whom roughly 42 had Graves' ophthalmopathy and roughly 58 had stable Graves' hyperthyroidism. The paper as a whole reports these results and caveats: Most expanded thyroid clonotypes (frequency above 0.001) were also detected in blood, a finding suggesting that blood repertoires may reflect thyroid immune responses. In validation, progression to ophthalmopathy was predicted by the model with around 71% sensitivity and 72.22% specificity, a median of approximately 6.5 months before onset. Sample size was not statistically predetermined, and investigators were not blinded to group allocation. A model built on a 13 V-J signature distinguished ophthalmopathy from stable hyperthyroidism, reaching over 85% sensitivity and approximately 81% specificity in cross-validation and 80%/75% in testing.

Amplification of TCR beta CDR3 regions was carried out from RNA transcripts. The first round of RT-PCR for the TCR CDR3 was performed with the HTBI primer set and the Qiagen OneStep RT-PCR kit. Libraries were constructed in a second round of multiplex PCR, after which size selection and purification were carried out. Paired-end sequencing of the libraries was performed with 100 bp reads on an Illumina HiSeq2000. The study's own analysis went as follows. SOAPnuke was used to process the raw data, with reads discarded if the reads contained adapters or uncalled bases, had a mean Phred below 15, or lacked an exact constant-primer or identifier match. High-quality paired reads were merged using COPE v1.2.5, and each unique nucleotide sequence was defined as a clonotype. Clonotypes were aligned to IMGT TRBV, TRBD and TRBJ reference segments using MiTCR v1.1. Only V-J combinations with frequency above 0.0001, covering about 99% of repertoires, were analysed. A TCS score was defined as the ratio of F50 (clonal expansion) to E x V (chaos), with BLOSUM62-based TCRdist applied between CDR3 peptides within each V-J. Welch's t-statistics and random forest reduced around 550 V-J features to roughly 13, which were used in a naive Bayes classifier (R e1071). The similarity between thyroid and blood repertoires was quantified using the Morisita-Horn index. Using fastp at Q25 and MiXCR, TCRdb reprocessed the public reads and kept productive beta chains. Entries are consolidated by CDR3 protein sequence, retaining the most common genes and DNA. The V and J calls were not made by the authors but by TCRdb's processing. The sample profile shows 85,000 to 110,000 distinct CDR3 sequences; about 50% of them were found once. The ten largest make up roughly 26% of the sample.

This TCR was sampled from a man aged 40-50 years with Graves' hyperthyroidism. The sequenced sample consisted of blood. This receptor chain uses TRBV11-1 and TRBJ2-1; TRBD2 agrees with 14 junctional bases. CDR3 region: CASSLETGTSGRLNEQFF. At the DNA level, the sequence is TGTGCCAGCAGCTTAGAGACAGGGACTAGCGGGAGACTCAATGAGCAGTTCTTC.